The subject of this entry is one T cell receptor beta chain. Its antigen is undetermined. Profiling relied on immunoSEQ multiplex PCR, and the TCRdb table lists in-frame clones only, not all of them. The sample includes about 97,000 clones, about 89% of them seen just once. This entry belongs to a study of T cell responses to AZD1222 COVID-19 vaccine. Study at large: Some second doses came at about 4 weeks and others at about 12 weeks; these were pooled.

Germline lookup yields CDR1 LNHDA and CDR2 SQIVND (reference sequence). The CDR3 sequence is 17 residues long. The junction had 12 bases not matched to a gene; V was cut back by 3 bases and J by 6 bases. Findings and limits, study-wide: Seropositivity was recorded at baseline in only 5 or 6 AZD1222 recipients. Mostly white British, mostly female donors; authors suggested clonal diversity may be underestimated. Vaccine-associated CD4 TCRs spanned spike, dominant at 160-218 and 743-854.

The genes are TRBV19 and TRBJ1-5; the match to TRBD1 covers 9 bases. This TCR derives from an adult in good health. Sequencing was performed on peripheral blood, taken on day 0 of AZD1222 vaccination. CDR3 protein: CASSILTGTGRSQPQHF. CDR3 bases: TGTGCCAGTAGTATTTTAACTGGGACAGGGAGATCTCAGCCCCAGCATTTT.